Listed here are 8 T cell receptor beta chains from one sample, sequenced in a study of shared clonotypes between healthy human individuals. Generated by immunoSEQ multiplex PCR, the TCRdb table keeps only in-frame clones and is missing some. Of 1.4 million or so clones in the sample, approximately 98.5% were seen once. The source material was naive CD4+ T cells sorted from blood. The subset: CD45RA+ positively selected. These receptors came from a man aged 25-40 years in good health.

The chain couples TRBV5-5 to TRBJ2-3; TRBD1 is a possible D gene (5 bases). Germline CDR1 reads SGHKS; CDR2 reads YYEKEE (reference sequence). This CDR3 is built from 14 residues. The V gene lost 1 base and the J gene lost 0 bases, with 6 bases spanning the gap. The CDR3 spells CASSLPGSTDTQYF. Here the CDR3 DNA reads TGTGCCAGCAGCTTGCCAGGGAGCACAGATACGCAGTATTTT. Full variable domain (missing parts from reference TRBV5-5 and TRBJ2-3): DAGVTQSPTHLIKTRGQQVTLRCSPISGHKSVSWYQQVLGQGPQFIFQYYEKEERGRGNFPDRFSARQFPNYSSELNVNALLLGDSALYLCASSLPGSTDTQYFGPGTRLTVL.

The CDR3 DNA sequence: TGTGCCAGCATCCGGATGAGGAACACCGGGGAGCTGTTTTTT. Amino acid sequence: CASIRMRNTGELFF. The V call is TRBV6-1, the J call TRBJ2-2; D not resolved. V dropped 7 bases and J dropped 1 base, with 10 bases sitting between them. This CDR3 comprises 14 residues. CDR1 MNHNS and CDR2 SASEGT come from the germline V gene.

The V call is TRBV7-8, the J call TRBJ1-5; the match to TRBD1 covers 9 bases. CDR3 length: 15 amino acids. Trimming removed 5 bases from V and 4 bases from J; junction bases left unmatched: 6. Per the germline V gene, CDR1 is SGHVS and CDR2 is FQNEAQ. Here the CDR3 reads CASSLGTGRNQPQHF. DNA for the CDR3: TGTGCCAGCAGCCTAGGGACAGGGAGAAATCAGCCCCAGCATTTT. Combining the CDR3 with reference TRBV7-8 and TRBJ1-5 gives the whole variable domain GAGVSQSPRYKVAKRGQDVALRCDPISGHVSLFWYQQALGQGPEFLTYFQNEAQLDKSGLPSDRFFAERPEGSVSTLKIQRTQQEDSAVYLCASSLGTGRNQPQHFGDGTRLSIL.

This sequence joins TRBV28 and TRBJ2-5, with 7 bases aligning to TRBD1. Germline-derived CDR1 and CDR2 are MDHEN and SYDVKM. This CDR3 spans 14 amino acids. V lost 5 bases to trimming and J lost 0 bases; unmatched junction nucleotides: 3. Here the CDR3 reads CASSRQGNQETQYF. For the CDR3, the DNA is TGTGCCAGCAGTCGACAGGGAAACCAAGAGACCCAGTACTTC.

The gene calls are TRBV5-6 and TRBJ2-5, with D unresolved. The CDR3 contains 14 residues. V lost 4 bases, J lost 3 bases, and 13 bases lay in between. Germline CDR1 and CDR2: SGHDT and YYEEEE. CDR3 bases: TGTGCCAGCAGCCATAGTTTCGTCGAAGAGACCCAGTACTTC. Its protein is CASSHSFVEETQYF.

A remark on this clone: Relative to the germline gene, one junction end is altered; a read error may explain this. The chain uses TRBV19 and TRBJ2-2, with D tentatively TRBD1 (5 bases). The CDR3 runs 14 residues. Per germline, CDR1 LNHDA and CDR2 SQIVND (reference sequence). CDR3 sequence reads: CAGRETGNTGELFF. The CDR3 DNA sequence: TGTGCCGGTAGAGAAACAGGGAACACCGGGGAGCTGTTTTTT.

The gene calls are TRBV5-1 and TRBJ1-1; no firm D call. This CDR3 is 13 amino acids long. Trimming took off 4 bases at V and 6 bases at J, with 13 bases between the two ends. The germline V gene has CDR1 SGHRS and CDR2 YFSETQ. The CDR3 loop is CASSLAAQAEAFF. The CDR3 region has the DNA TGCGCCAGCAGCCTCGCCGCACAAGCTGAAGCTTTCTTT.

CDR3 in DNA: TGTGCCAGCAGCGTAGCGGGCTCACCGCTGCAAGAGACCCAGTACTTC. This gives the protein CASSVAGSPLQETQYF. V and J are TRBV9 and TRBJ2-5; D gene uncertain. CDR1 and CDR2 (germline): SGDLS, YYNGEE. The CDR3 loop spans 16 amino acids. V was cut by 0 bases and J by 2 bases, with 14 bases left in between.